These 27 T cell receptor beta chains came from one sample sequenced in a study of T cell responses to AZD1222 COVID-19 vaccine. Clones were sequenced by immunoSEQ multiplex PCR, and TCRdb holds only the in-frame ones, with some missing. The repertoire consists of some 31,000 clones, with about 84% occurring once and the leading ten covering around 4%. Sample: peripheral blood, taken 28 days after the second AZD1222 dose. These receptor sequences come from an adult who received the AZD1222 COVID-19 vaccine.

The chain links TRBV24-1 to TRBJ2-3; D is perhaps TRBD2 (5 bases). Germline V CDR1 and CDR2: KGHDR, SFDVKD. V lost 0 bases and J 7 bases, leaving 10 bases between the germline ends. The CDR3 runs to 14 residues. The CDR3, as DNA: TGTGCCACCAGTGATTTGGCGGGCGGATATACGCAGTATTTT. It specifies CATSDLAGGYTQYF.

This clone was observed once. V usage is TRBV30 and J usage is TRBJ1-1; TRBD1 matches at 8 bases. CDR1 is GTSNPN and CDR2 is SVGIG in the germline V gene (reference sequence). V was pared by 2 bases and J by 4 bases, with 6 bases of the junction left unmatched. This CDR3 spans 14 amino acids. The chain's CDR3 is CAWSPPDRVTEAFF. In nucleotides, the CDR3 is TGTGCCTGGAGTCCCCCGGACAGGGTCACTGAAGCTTTCTTT.

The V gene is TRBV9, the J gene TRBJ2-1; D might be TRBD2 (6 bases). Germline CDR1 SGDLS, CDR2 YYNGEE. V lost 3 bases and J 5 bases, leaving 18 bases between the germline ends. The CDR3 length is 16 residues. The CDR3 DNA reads TGTGCCAGCAGCGCCCGTTTGGAGGGGTGGAACAATGAGCAGTTCTTC. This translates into CASSARLEGWNNEQFF.

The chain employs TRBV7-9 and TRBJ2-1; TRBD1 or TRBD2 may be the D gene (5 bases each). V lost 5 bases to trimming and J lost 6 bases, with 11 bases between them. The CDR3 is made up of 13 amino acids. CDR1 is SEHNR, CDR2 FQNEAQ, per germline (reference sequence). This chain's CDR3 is CASSRDGPNEQFF. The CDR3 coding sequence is TGTGCCAGCAGCCGGGACGGACCCAATGAGCAGTTCTTC.

CDR3 DNA sequence: TGTGCCAGCAGCTTGGCAACAGGGAGTAGCAATCAGCCCCAGCATTTT. Amino acid sequence: CASSLATGSSNQPQHF. The chain uses TRBV5-6 and TRBJ1-5; tentatively, D is TRBD1 (6 bases). This CDR3 spans 16 amino acids. With 0 bases removed from V and 0 bases from J, the gap between germline ends came to 10 bases. The germline V gene encodes CDR1 SGHDT and CDR2 YYEEEE.

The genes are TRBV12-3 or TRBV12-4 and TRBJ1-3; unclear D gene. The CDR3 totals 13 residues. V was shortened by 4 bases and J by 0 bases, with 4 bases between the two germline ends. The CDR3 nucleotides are TGTGCCAGCAGTTGGAGCTCTGGAAACACCATATATTTT. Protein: CASSWSSGNTIYF.

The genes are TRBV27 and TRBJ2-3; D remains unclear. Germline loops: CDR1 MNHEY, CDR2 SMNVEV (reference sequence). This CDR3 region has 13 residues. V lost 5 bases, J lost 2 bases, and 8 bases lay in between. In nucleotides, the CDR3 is TGTGCCAGCAGTCGCCGCGCCACAGATACGCAGTATTTT. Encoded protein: CASSRRATDTQYF.

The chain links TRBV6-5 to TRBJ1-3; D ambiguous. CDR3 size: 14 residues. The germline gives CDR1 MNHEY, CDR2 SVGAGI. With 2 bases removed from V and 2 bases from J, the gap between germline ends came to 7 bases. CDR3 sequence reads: CASSYGRTGNTIYF. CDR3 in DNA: TGTGCCAGCAGTTACGGGAGAACTGGAAACACCATATATTTT.

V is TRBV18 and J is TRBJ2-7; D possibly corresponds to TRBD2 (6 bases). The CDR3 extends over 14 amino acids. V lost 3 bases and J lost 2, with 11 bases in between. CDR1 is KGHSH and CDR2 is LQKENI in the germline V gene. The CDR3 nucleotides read TGTGCCAGCTCACCTTACAGGACTACCTACGAGCAGTACTTC. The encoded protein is CASSPYRTTYEQYF.

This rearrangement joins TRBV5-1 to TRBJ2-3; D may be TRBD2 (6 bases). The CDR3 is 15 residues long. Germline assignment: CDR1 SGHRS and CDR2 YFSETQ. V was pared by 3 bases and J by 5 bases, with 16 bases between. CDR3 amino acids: CASSSARGTGDTQYF. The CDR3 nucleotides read TGCGCCAGCAGCTCTGCTCGGGGGACGGGAGATACGCAGTATTTT.

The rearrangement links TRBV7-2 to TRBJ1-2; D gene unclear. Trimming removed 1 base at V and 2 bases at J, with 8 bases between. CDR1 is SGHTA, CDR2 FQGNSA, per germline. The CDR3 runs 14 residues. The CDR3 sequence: CASSLGTQNYGYTF. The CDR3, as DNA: TGTGCCAGCAGCTTAGGAACCCAAAACTATGGCTACACCTTC.

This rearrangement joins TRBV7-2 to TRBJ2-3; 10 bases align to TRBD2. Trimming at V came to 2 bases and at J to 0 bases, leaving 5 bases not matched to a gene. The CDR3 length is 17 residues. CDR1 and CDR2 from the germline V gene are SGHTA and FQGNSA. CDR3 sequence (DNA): TGTGCCAGCAGCTTAAGGCTAGCGGGAGCTAGCACAGATACGCAGTATTTT. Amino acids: CASSLRLAGASTDTQYF.

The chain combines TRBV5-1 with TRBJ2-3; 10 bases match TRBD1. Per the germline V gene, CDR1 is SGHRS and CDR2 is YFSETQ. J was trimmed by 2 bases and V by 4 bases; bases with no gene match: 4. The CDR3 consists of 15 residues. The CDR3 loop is CASSAGQGITDTQYF. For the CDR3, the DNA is TGCGCCAGCAGCGCGGGACAGGGGATCACAGATACGCAGTATTTT.

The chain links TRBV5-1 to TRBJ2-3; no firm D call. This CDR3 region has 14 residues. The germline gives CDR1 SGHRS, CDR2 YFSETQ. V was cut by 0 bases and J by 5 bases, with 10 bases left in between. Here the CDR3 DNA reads TGCGCCAGCAGCTTGGCACAGCCACAAGATACGCAGTATTTT. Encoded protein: CASSLAQPQDTQYF.

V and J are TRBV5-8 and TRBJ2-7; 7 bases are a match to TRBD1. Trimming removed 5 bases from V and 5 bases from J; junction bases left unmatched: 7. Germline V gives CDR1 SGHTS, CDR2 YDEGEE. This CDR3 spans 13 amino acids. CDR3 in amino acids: CASRAGTEDEQYV. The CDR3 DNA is TGTGCCAGCAGGGCCGGGACAGAAGACGAGCAGTACGTC.

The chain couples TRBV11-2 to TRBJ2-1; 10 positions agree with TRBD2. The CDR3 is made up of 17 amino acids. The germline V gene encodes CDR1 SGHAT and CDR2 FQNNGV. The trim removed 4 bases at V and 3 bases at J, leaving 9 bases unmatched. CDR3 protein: CASSSDPGLAVYNEQFF. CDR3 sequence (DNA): TGTGCCAGCAGCTCCGACCCCGGACTAGCGGTCTACAATGAGCAGTTCTTC. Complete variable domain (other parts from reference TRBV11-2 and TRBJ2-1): EAGVAQSPRYKIIEKRQSVAFWCNPISGHATLYWYQQILGQGPKLLIQFQNNGVVDDSQLPKDRFSAERLKGVDSTLKIQPAKLEDSAVYLCASSSDPGLAVYNEQFFGPGTRLTVL.

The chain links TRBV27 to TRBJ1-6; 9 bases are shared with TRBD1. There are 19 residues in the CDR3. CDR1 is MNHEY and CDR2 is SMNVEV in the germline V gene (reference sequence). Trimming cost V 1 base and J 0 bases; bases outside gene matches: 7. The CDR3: CASSLYRDRVSSYNSPLHF. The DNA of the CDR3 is TGTGCCAGCAGTTTATACCGGGACAGGGTGAGCTCCTATAATTCACCCCTCCACTTT.

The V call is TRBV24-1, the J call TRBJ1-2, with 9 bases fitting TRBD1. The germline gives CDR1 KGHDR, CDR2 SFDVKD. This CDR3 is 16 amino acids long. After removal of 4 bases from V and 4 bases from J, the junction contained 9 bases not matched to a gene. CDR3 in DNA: TGTGCCACCAGTGACGACACGACAGGGGGTGTCTATGGCTACACCTTC. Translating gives CATSDDTTGGVYGYTF.

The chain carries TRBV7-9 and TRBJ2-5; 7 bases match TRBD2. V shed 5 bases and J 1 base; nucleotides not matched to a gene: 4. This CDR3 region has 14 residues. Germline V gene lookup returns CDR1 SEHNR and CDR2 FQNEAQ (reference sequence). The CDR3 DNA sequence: TGTGCCAGCAGCCGGCCGGGGGGCCAAGAGACCCAGTACTTC. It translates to CASSRPGGQETQYF.

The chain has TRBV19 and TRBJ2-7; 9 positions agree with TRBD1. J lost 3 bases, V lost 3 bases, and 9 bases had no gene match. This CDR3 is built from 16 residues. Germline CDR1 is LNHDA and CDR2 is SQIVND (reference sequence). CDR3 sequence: CASSIRDRAFVYEQYV. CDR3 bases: TGTGCCAGTAGTATCCGGGACAGGGCCTTCGTCTACGAGCAGTACGTC.

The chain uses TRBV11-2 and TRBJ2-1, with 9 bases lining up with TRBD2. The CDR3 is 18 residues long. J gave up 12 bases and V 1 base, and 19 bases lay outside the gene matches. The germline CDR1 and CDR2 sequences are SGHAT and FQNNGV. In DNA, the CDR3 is TGTGCCAGCAGCTTAGTGTTGTGGCTAGCGGGACTTAAGGCGGGGCAGTTCTTC. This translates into CASSLVLWLAGLKAGQFF.

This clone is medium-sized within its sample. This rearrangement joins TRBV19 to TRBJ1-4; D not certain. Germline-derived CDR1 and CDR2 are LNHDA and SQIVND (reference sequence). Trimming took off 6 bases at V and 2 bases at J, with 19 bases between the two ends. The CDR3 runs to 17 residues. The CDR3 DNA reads TGTGCCAGTAGAGGTTTGTCTCGTTCGACGACTAATGAAAAACTGTTTTTT. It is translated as CASRGLSRSTTNEKLFF.

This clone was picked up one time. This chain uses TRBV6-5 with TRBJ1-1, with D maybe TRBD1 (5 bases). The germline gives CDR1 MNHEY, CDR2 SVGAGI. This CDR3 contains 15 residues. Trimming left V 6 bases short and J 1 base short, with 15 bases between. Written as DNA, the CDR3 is TGTGCCAGCAGGGCCCCCAGGGCGGGGAACACTGAAGCTTTCTTT. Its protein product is CASRAPRAGNTEAFF.

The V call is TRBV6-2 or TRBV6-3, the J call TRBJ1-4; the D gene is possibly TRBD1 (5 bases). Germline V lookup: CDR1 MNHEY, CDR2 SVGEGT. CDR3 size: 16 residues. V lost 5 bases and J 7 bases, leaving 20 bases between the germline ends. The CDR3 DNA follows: TGTGCCAGCAGTGACACCCCGGGACTCCGTCCTGAAAAACTGTTTTTT. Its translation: CASSDTPGLRPEKLFF.

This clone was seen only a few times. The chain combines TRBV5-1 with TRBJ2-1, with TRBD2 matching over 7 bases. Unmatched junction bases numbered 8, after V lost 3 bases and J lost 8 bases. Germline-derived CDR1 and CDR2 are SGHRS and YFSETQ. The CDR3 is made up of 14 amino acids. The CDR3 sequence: CASSSGGTNYEQFF. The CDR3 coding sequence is TGCGCCAGCAGCTCCGGTGGGACTAACTATGAGCAGTTCTTC.

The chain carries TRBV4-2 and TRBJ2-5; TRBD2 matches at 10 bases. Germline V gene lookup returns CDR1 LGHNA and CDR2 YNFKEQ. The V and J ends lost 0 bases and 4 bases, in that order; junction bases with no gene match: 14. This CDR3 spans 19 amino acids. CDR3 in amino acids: CASSQDRVSSGRGIETQYF. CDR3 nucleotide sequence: TGTGCCAGCAGCCAAGATAGGGTCTCGAGCGGGAGGGGTATAGAGACCCAGTACTTC.

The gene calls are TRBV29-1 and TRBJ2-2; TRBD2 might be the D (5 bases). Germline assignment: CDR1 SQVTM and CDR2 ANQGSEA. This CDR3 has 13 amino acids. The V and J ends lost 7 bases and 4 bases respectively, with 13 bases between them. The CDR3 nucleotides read TGCAGCGGGGAGTCGGGCGGCACCGGGGAGCTGTTTTTT. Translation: CSGESGGTGELFF.